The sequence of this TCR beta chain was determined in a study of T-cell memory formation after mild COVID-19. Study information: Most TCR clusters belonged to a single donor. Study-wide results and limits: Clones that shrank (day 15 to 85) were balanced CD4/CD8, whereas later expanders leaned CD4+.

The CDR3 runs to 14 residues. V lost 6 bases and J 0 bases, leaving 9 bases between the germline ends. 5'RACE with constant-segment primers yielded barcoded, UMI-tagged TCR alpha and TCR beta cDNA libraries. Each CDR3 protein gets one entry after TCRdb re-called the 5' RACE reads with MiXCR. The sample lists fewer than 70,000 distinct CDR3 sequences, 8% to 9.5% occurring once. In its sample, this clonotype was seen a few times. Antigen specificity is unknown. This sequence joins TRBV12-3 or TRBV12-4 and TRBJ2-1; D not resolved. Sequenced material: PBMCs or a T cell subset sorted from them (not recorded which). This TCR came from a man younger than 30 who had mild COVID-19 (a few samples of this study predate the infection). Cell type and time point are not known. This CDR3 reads CASRPRSSYNEQFF. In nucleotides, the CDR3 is TGTGCCAGCAGACCTCGTAGCTCCTACAATGAGCAGTTCTTC.